The 26 T cell receptor beta chains presented below share a single source sample, sequenced in a study of blood T cell repertoires in COVID-19. Clones were sequenced by immunoSEQ multiplex PCR, and TCRdb holds only the in-frame ones, with some missing. The sample contains 35,000 or so clones, 89% of which appear only once. Sequenced sample: peripheral blood. These receptors originate from a human donor in a cohort sampled during active COVID-19.

V is TRBV3-1 (or the pseudogene TRBV3-2) and J is TRBJ2-5; 7 bases are a match to TRBD1. This CDR3 has 14 residues. Germline values: CDR1 LGHDT, CDR2 YNNKEL (reference sequence). J lost 4 bases, V lost 2 bases, and 4 bases had no gene match. CDR3 sequence (DNA): TGTGCCAGCAGCCAAAGACAGGGCGGAGAGACCCAGTACTTC. As protein: CASSQRQGGETQYF.

The chain employs TRBV24-1 and TRBJ1-2; TRBD1 matches 8 bases. Losses at the gene ends were 9 bases for V and 2 bases for J; bases not matched to a gene: 4. This CDR3 is built from 13 residues. Germline CDR1 and CDR2: KGHDR and SFDVKD. In DNA, the CDR3 is TGTGCCACCTCGGACAGGGCAAACTATGGCTACACCTTC. It yields the protein CATSDRANYGYTF.

The chain carries TRBV5-4 and TRBJ2-5, with D tentatively TRBD2 (6 bases). Germline-derived CDR1 and CDR2 are SGHNT and YYREEE (reference sequence). The CDR3 loop spans 15 amino acids. V was cut by 3 bases and J by 0 bases, with 12 bases left in between. CDR3 loop: CASSSGLSNQETQYF. CDR3 coding DNA: TGTGCCAGCAGCTCGGGACTCAGCAACCAAGAGACCCAGTACTTC.

The J gene is TRBJ2-5, the V gene TRBV5-1; weak D call: TRBD2 (6 bases). V lost 4 bases and J lost 0, with 13 bases in between. The germline gives CDR1 SGHRS, CDR2 YFSETQ. The CDR3 extends over 15 amino acids. The CDR3 loop reads CASSRGGVNQETQYF. Here the CDR3 DNA reads TGCGCCAGCAGCCGGGGCGGGGTTAACCAAGAGACCCAGTACTTC.

The genes are TRBV5-4 and TRBJ1-1; 11 bases are shared with TRBD1. The V gene end was trimmed by 4 bases and the J gene end by 4 bases; junction bases not matched to a gene: 12. CDR1 is SGHNT and CDR2 is YYREEE in the germline V gene (reference sequence). This CDR3 is 17 amino acids long. In DNA, the CDR3 is TGTGCCAGCAGCCCCGGGCCGTCGGGACAGGGGGGCACTGAAGCTTTCTTT. Residues: CASSPGPSGQGGTEAFF.

The chain joins TRBV6-5 to TRBJ2-3; perhaps TRBD2 as D (7 bases). Trimming stripped 5 bases from V and 0 bases from J, with 12 bases between. The germline gives CDR1 MNHEY, CDR2 SVGAGI. The CDR3 has 15 amino acids. CDR3 DNA: TGTGCCAGCAGTCCGGAGGGGGGGAGCACAGATACGCAGTATTTT. It codes for CASSPEGGSTDTQYF.

This clone was seen only once. The J gene is TRBJ1-2, the V gene TRBV3-1 (or the pseudogene TRBV3-2), with TRBD1 as a possible D gene (5 bases). CDR3 length: 13 amino acids. The germline gives CDR1 LGHDT, CDR2 YNNKEL (reference sequence). V lost 4 bases, J lost 5 bases, and 11 bases lay in between. CDR3 bases: TGTGCCAGCAGCCGGGGGGGAGGATATGGCTACACCTTC. It translates to CASSRGGGYGYTF.

The V call is TRBV5-1, the J call TRBJ1-2; 10 positions agree with TRBD1. The germline CDR1 and CDR2 sequences are SGHRS and YFSETQ. There are 14 residues in the CDR3. The ends lost 4 bases at V and 2 bases at J; junction bases unmatched: 2. The CDR3 nucleotides are TGCGCCAGCAGCGTGGGACAGGGGAACTATGGCTACACCTTC. Translation gives CASSVGQGNYGYTF.

The chain links TRBV10-2 to TRBJ2-1, with TRBD2 matching over 9 bases. With V trimmed by 7 bases and J by 5 bases, 6 bases remained unmatched. Germline V gene data show CDR1 as WSHSY and CDR2 as SAAADI. The CDR3 extends over 14 amino acids. The CDR3 DNA is TGCGCCAGCAAGCCGGGACTAGCAAACAATGAGCAGTTCTTC. Protein: CASKPGLANNEQFF.

The gene calls are TRBV24-1 and TRBJ2-2, with 7 bases matching TRBD1. V lost 3 bases, J lost 1 base, and 7 bases stayed unmatched. Per the germline V gene, CDR1 is KGHDR and CDR2 is SFDVKD. The CDR3 runs 17 residues. CDR3 DNA sequence: TGTGCCACCAGTGATGGGGGCAACAGGGGGAACACCGGGGAGCTGTTTTTT. Residues: CATSDGGNRGNTGELFF.

The V and J genes are TRBV4-3 and TRBJ2-7; TRBD2 aligns across 7 bases. The CDR3 length is 19 residues. V shed 1 base, J shed 3 bases, and the junction held 18 bases outside the gene matches. Germline V gene data show CDR1 as LGHNA and CDR2 as YSLEER. CDR3: CASSQAPGSPSGDFYEQYF. In DNA, the CDR3 is TGCGCCAGCAGCCAAGCCCCAGGGTCACCTAGCGGAGACTTCTACGAGCAGTACTTC.

The chain employs TRBV19 and TRBJ2-3; the match to TRBD2 covers 8 bases. This CDR3 region has 15 residues. J lost 4 bases, V lost 3 bases, and 6 bases had no gene match. The germline V gene encodes CDR1 LNHDA and CDR2 SQIVND (reference sequence). The CDR3 loop reads CASSMGGGLADTQYF. The CDR3 DNA is TGTGCCAGTAGTATGGGCGGGGGGCTCGCAGATACGCAGTATTTT.

The gene calls are TRBV6-5 and TRBJ2-7; D unclear. Trimming took off 0 bases at V and 2 bases at J, with 11 bases between the two ends. Germline CDR1 MNHEY, CDR2 SVGAGI. The CDR3 runs to 15 residues. In DNA form, the CDR3 reads TGTGCCAGCAGTTACTCGGGTGGGCCTCCCTACGAGCAGTACTTC. Translated, it gives CASSYSGGPPYEQYF.

The chain is built from TRBV10-3 and TRBJ1-2; a possible D gene is TRBD1 (5 bases). Germline V gene sequence: CDR1 ENHRY, CDR2 SYGVKD. This CDR3 contains 13 residues. The V end lost 5 bases, the J end lost 6 bases, and 13 bases lay between the germline ends. Here the CDR3 reads CAISRQGSDGYTF. The DNA for the CDR3 is TGTGCCATCAGTAGGCAGGGCTCGGATGGCTACACCTTC.

The V gene is TRBV2, the J gene TRBJ1-2; tentative D call: TRBD1 (5 bases). The ends were cut back, 6 bases at V and 4 bases at J, with 9 bases in the middle. The CDR3 consists of 12 residues. Germline V gene lookup returns CDR1 SNHLY and CDR2 FYNNEI. Here the CDR3 DNA reads TGTGCCAGCAGGCCAGGGTCCTATGGCTACACCTTC. Amino acid sequence: CASRPGSYGYTF.

The V gene is TRBV3-1 (or the pseudogene TRBV3-2), the J gene TRBJ1-1; D call uncertain. Germline V gene lookup returns CDR1 LGHDT and CDR2 YNNKEL (reference sequence). Trimming took 0 bases from V and 7 from J, leaving 12 bases between them. The CDR3 is 14 residues long. The CDR3 nucleotides read TGTGCCAGCAGCCAAGATCGAGGGCGGGGTGAAGCTTTCTTT. Translating it yields CASSQDRGRGEAFF.

This clone was found once. The rearrangement joins TRBV6-5 to TRBJ1-3, with D uncertain. From germline, CDR1 is MNHEY and CDR2 SVGAGI. The ends were cut back, 6 bases at V and 0 bases at J, with 12 bases in the middle. The CDR3 loop spans 15 amino acids. As DNA, the CDR3 is TGTGCCAGCAGGAGAGACGGGGACTCTGGAAACACCATATATTTT. The encoded protein is CASRRDGDSGNTIYF.

In its sample, this clone was seen a few times. V and J are TRBV6-1 and TRBJ1-2, with D maybe TRBD1 (6 bases). The V end lost 1 base, the J end lost 4 bases, and 16 bases lay between the germline ends. Germline CDR1 and CDR2: MNHNS and SASEGT. The CDR3 length is 16 residues. CDR3 bases: TGTGCCAGCAGTGAAGTACGGCCAGGGGATTTCTATGGCTACACCTTC. Protein product: CASSEVRPGDFYGYTF.

The chain has TRBV7-9 and TRBJ2-3, with unresolved D. Germline V CDR1 and CDR2: SEHNR, FQNEAQ (reference sequence). This CDR3 region has 15 residues. V lost 5 bases and J lost 0, with 12 bases in between. The CDR3 DNA is TGTGCCAGCAGCCAAACGGAGCGTAGCACAGATACGCAGTATTTT. Translating gives CASSQTERSTDTQYF.

The J gene is TRBJ2-7, the V gene TRBV24-1, with TRBD2 identical over 7 bases. There are 15 residues in the CDR3. Germline V CDR1 and CDR2: KGHDR, SFDVKD. Trimming at V came to 0 bases and at J to 3 bases, leaving 4 bases not matched to a gene. The CDR3 DNA sequence: TGTGCCACCAGTGATTTGGCTAGCGGCCGCTACGAGCAGTACTTC. Protein sequence: CATSDLASGRYEQYF.

The rearrangement joins TRBV5-1 to TRBJ2-7; weak D call: TRBD1 (5 bases). Germline V gene sequence: CDR1 SGHRS, CDR2 YFSETQ. V dropped 0 bases and J dropped 0 bases, with 10 bases sitting between them. This CDR3 spans 15 amino acids. In DNA form, the CDR3 reads TGCGCCAGCAGCTTGGGCCCAGGGTCCTCCTACGAGCAGTACTTC. Translating it yields CASSLGPGSSYEQYF.

The chain links TRBV6-5 to TRBJ1-2, with 8 bases that match TRBD1. J was trimmed by 3 bases and V by 2 bases; bases with no gene match: 8. The CDR3 covers 16 residues. Germline CDR1 and CDR2: MNHEY and SVGAGI. CDR3: CASSYPGQAGHYGYTF. For the CDR3, the DNA is TGTGCCAGCAGTTACCCGGGACAGGCGGGACACTATGGCTACACCTTC.

The rearrangement links TRBV20-1 to TRBJ1-2; D perhaps matches TRBD1 (5 bases). V dropped 3 bases and J dropped 2 bases, with 13 bases sitting between them. Per germline, CDR1 DFQATT and CDR2 SNEGSKA (reference sequence). CDR3 size: 14 residues. CDR3 amino acids: CSASSGGRNYGYTF. In DNA form, the CDR3 reads TGCAGTGCTAGTTCGGGGGGTAGGAACTATGGCTACACCTTC.

V usage is TRBV5-5 and J usage is TRBJ2-7; tentative D call: TRBD2 (5 bases). V lost 5 bases and J lost 6, with 15 bases in between. The CDR3 contains 13 residues. CDR1 and CDR2 (germline): SGHKS, YYEKEE (reference sequence). CDR3 coding DNA: TGTGCCAGCAGTTTCCGGGGAATCCGCGAGCAGTACTTC. It encodes CASSFRGIREQYF.

The V and J genes are TRBV5-1 and TRBJ1-1; D is possibly TRBD1 (6 bases). Between the trimmed V and J ends, which lost 3 bases and 4 bases, there was a span of 16 bases. This CDR3 contains 15 residues. Germline V CDR1 and CDR2: SGHRS, YFSETQ. The DNA for the CDR3 is TGCGCCAGCAGCTCCGGGGGGGGGCGAATCACTGAAGCTTTCTTT. Translated, it gives CASSSGGGRITEAFF.

The rearrangement links TRBV5-1 to TRBJ2-5, with D maybe TRBD2 (6 bases). The CDR3 totals 15 residues. The ends were cut back, 7 bases at V and 4 bases at J, with 20 bases in the middle. Germline CDR1 SGHRS, CDR2 YFSETQ. The CDR3 DNA sequence: TGCGCCAGCCGACCGACCGGGGGAGTGGGAGAGACCCAGTACTTC. The encoded protein is CASRPTGGVGETQYF.